The clone carrying this TCR beta chain showed up many times. Its cognate antigen is unknown. These data are taken from a study of T cells in Graves' hyperthyroidism and ophthalmopathy. The ends were cut back, 3 bases at V and 8 bases at J, with 20 bases in the middle. The CDR3 sequence is 17 residues long. Looked up from germline, CDR1 is MDHEN and CDR2 is SYDVKM. Amplified regions were TCR beta CDR3 sequences from RNA transcripts. The primer set for the first-round RT-PCR of the TCR CDR3 was HTBI. TCRdb called the multiplex PCR reads again in MiXCR, with one record for every CDR3 protein. The sample shows under 500,000 distinct CDR3 sequences, around 15% of them seen only once. Notes on the study in general: Ophthalmopathy was identified by the model a median 6.5 months ahead of onset.

Sequencing used blood. The clonotype was recovered from a man aged 45-60 years with Graves' ophthalmopathy. The rearrangement uses TRBV28 and TRBJ1-6; D gene uncertain. The CDR3 DNA follows: TGTGCCAGCAGTTTCCCTGCGGCAAGACCCGGAGATTCACCCCTCCACTTT. Residues: CASSFPAARPGDSPLHF.